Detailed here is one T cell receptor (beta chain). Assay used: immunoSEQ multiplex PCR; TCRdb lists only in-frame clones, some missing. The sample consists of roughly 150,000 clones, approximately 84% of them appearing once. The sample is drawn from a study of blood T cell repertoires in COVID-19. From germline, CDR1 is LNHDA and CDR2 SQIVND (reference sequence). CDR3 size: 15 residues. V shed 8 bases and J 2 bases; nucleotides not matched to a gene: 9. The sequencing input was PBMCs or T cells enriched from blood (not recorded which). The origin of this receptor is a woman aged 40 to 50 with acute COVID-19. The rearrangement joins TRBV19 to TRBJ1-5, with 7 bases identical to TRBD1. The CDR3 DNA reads TGTGCCAGTCGGGCAGGGACAGTGGGCAATCAGCCCCAGCATTTT. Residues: CASRAGTVGNQPQHF.